Given below is one T cell receptor beta chain in context. As yet, its antigen is unknown. Both iRepertoire HTBI primers and Arm-PCR of CDR3 regions were used to build the TCR beta libraries. TCRdb analysed the multiplex PCR reads with MiXCR anew, one entry per CDR3 protein. The sample holds roughly 400,000 distinct CDR3 sequences, around 23% seen once. V lost 5 bases to trimming and J lost 1 base, with 17 bases between them. The CDR3 is 17 amino acids. Germline assignment: CDR1 MNHEY and CDR2 SMNVEV (reference sequence). This sample stems from a study of regulatory T cells in long-lasting Graves disease. About the research overall: Positive TSH receptor antibodies alongside over 5 years of antithyroid drugs were what marked Graves' disease as persistent. General study results and limits: The study found TRBV28, TRBJ1-2 and TRBJ2-5 favored in persistent disease. Persistent Graves' patients showed less TCR diversity than newly diagnosed ones.

Time point in this sample: persistent/refractory GD, antithyroid drugs over 5 years with positive TRAb. PBMC-derived RNA was used for the TCR library. EDTA tubes received about 9.3 milliliters of collected peripheral blood. The TCR originated in a female donor with Graves disease. This specimen was peripheral blood mononuclear cells (PBMCs), taken when the disease was refractory, from a patient treated with antithyroid drugs. This chain connects TRBV27 to TRBJ2-2; D gene ambiguous. The CDR3, as DNA: TGTGCCAGCAGTCCAGGCCGGGCCGGGCGGAACACCGGGGAGCTGTTTTTT. The encoded protein is CASSPGRAGRNTGELFF.